This section outlines one TCR beta chain sequence together with its context. Its target is not known. The data were obtained in a study of shared clonotypes between healthy human individuals. Study results and caveats: Investigators collected only blood, and repertoires in tissues likely differ.

V was trimmed by 5 bases and J by 2 bases, leaving 18 bases between them. This CDR3 has 16 amino acids. The V gene's germline CDR1 is SGHNT and CDR2 YYREEE (reference sequence). The study drew all its donors from Caucasian adults living in Nashville, Tennessee. Deep-level assay runs were performed. Original methodology: ImmunoSEQ sequences covered only the junction and lacked quality scores; filtering therefore differed. Assay: immunoSEQ multiplex PCR; the TCRdb copy retains only in-frame clones and omits some. V, J and clone size derive from that table, while D and trimming were established from the DNA sequence. The repertoire holds about 1.5 million clones, with around 98% as singletons.

The specimen sequenced was naive CD4+ T cells sorted from blood. This sample's subset: CD45RA+ positively selected. The sequence was collected from a young man in good health. The chain links TRBV5-4 to TRBJ2-3, with D perhaps matching TRBD2 (5 bases). The DNA for the CDR3 is TGTGCCAGCAGACCAACTAGTAGCCAAAACACAGATACGCAGTATTTT. Amino acids: CASRPTSSQNTDTQYF. The complete variable domain, with remaining parts taken from reference TRBV5-4 and TRBJ2-3, reads ETGVTQSPTHLIKTRGQQVTLRCSSQSGHNTVSWYQQALGQGPQFIFQYYREEENGRGNFPPRFSGLQFPNYSSELNVNALELDDSALYLCASRPTSSQNTDTQYFGPGTRLTVL.